This record looks at one T cell receptor beta chain sequence and its context. Its antigen has not been determined. No base quality information exists; no much larger clone differs at one position. This sample is drawn from a study of siplizumab effects on memory and regulatory T cells (dated by TCRdb to the late 2010s). Background on the whole study: The effect of the anti-CD2 antibody siplizumab on alloreactive T-cell subsets was examined in allogeneic mixed lymphocyte reactions constructed from human PBMCs.

Sorted unstimulated T cells and proliferating T cells recovered from mixed lymphocyte reactions were subjected to TCRbeta CDR3 sequencing. Fresh whole blood from nine to ten HLA-typed healthy donors was used as the source from which PBMCs were isolated. Receptors were amplified or captured by the immunoSEQ multiplex PCR assay. Each sample had some 94,000 TCR templates assayed by the deep sequencing platform. Genomic DNA extracted from sorted T cells was the material used for TCRbeta CDR3 sequencing. The published analysis was carried out like this. The R programming language was used for the clonal analysis of the TCRbeta CDR3 data. Alloreactive CD4+ and CD8+ clones were identified by comparing unstimulated samples to CFSE-low samples taken after the reaction. By matching sequences to the repertoires of sorted unstimulated Treg and non-Treg cells, each alloreactive CD4+ clone was assigned a regulatory or non-regulatory origin. Here the immuneACCESS table is served through TCRdb, limited to in-frame sequences with V and J called. Missing clones are a known gap in these copies; in checked studies unresolved V genes cover under half, and the rest lacks a known reason. The DNA was the basis for D and trimming; V, J and clone size are from that table. The table for this sample lists fewer than 80,000 clones; 93% of them were counted only once. Clones ranked in the top ten supply about 5% of the sample.

The germline V gene (reference sequence) gives CDR1 as PRHDT and CDR2 as FYEKMQ. The V and J ends are trimmed by 4 bases and 6 bases, leaving 16 bases between them. Counted from cysteine to phenylalanine, this CDR3 has 16 amino acids. The only DNA kept is the CDR3, 48 bases in frame from the first base. Results the study describes overall, beyond this receptor: Greater diversity appeared to be present in unstimulated naive T cells than in memory T cells, and a substantial contribution to the alloresponse seemed to be made by naive cells. Siplizumab significantly reduced the cumulative frequency of alloreactive sequences traceable to unstimulated CD4+ memory T cells. The suppressive function of proliferating Tregs from siplizumab cultures was not functionally confirmed. Of the alloreactive CD4+ clones that could be mapped, the Treg-derived share averaged 68.8% with siplizumab compared with under 30% in control reactions. Because sequences below about 10^-5 frequency were poorly captured, only a minor fraction of alloreactive clones could be mapped to unstimulated subsets. Roughly 75-96% of proliferating CD4+ or CD8+ clones could not be assigned a naive or memory phenotype.

The chain couples TRBV13 to TRBJ1-6; TRBD1 could be the D gene, as 5 bases match. The sequenced material came from CD8+ T cells sorted from blood. The origin of this receptor is a human donor in good health. CDR3 region: CASSSPRRDGNSPLHF. The DNA sequence follows: TGTGCCAGCAGCTCCCCAAGGAGGGACGGTAATTCACCCCTCCACTTT.